This T cell receptor (beta chain) was observed in a study of CD4 and CD8 cells across lung adenocarcinoma regions. Trimming took 6 bases from V and 11 from J; bases not matched to a gene: 4. The germline V gene encodes CDR1 MNHNS and CDR2 SASEGT. CDR3 length equals 12 residues. By frequency in the sample, this clonotype is medium-sized. Each CDR3 protein is one row after TCRdb ran MiXCR on the PCR reads. The sample lists 5,500 to 7,500 distinct CDR3 sequences; about 54% were seen once. Localized lung adenocarcinoma, a non-small cell lung cancer, affected the donors. The TCR sequence derives from a male donor with lung adenocarcinoma. The CD4 and CD8 labels of this study may be unreliable. Sequencing was carried out using CD8+ T cells from the center of a lung tumor. V is TRBV6-1 and J is TRBJ1-6, with 7 bases identical to TRBD1. The CDR3 coding sequence is TGTGCCAGCAGCCGTGGGACAGCACCCCTCCACTTT. It specifies CASSRGTAPLHF.